This T cell receptor (beta chain) emerged from a study of blood T cell repertoires in COVID-19 (dated by TCRdb to about 2020). For the wider study: Collaborator samples came from the United States, Italy and Spain and covered acute and convalescent phases of COVID-19. The material from the prospective study consisted of cDNA or gDNA derived from T cells, B-cell-depleted T cells, or PBMCs. Subjects who had been exposed to COVID-19, were actively infected with it, or had recovered from it provided the deeply sampled blood TCRbeta repertoires that made up the dataset. The repertoires were released in a freely available public database meant as a resource for research on the immune response to SARS-CoV-2. The samples were drawn from the first 160 participants of the ongoing ImmuneRACE study and from 1,254 subjects provided by 6 global collaborators. Nearly every sample came with metadata listing a de-identified subject ID, COVID-19 status, age in years and sex. Where available, HLA class I and class II types were obtained from metadata supplied by the sample provider rather than from assay-based typing. Study-wide conclusions, independent of this receptor: The amount of clinical and demographic metadata varied by source and participant and was provided uncurated.

Each collaborating institution followed its own protocols to collect whole blood in K2EDTA tubes. Collaborator samples were shipped for TCRbeta analysis as frozen whole blood, isolated PBMCs, or DNA extracted from either sample type. The immunoSEQ Assay, a bias-controlled multiplex PCR, was used to amplify TCRbeta CDR3 regions from genomic DNA. In the authors' own workflow: The number of nucleated cells in each sample was estimated from the amplification of reference gene primers within the assay. To quantify the absolute abundance of each unique TCRbeta CDR3 rearrangement, sequence reads were collapsed and filtered. For each sample, productive Simpson clonality was calculated by taking the square root of Simpson's diversity index across productive rearrangements. TCRdb retrieved this table from immuneACCESS and kept in-frame rearrangements only. Not all clones are present; in checked studies, unresolved V genes account for under half, and no reason is known for the remainder. V, J and clone size are those of that table, while D and trimming were read from the DNA. For this sample there are tens of thousands of clones; about 90% appear just once. 10% to 15% of the sample lies in the top ten.

This clone was recorded a few times. Its antigen has not been determined. At one end the junction does not follow the germline gene, possibly because of a read error. The CDR3 starts with the cysteine, ends with the phenylalanine, and has 14 residues. CDR3 DNA is the only sequence kept; it has 42 bases, read in frame from the first base. The CDR1 and CDR2 encoded by the germline V gene are MNHEY and SVGAGI. This sequence originates from a man older than 75 with acute or convalescent COVID-19. Sequencing was performed on peripheral blood. Rearrangement joined TRBV6-5 to TRBJ1-2, and TRBD1 matches 7 of the central bases. The DNA reads TGTGCCAGCATTTACCGGGACAGTCACTATGGCTACACCTTC. Its translation is CASIYRDSHYGYTF.